The next 27 T cell receptor beta chains were all read from a single sample in a study of cytomegalovirus exposure and HLA in healthy donors. PCR primers comprised 60 Vbeta and 13 Jbeta primers. Data came from immunoSEQ multiplex PCR; TCRdb stores just in-frame clones and leaves some out. Among around 50,000 clones listed, just under 85% were seen once. Sequencing was done on a sample of PBMCs. Receptors originate from a man aged 40-55 years in good health and CMV-seronegative.

The rearrangement uses TRBV30 and TRBJ2-5; 9 bases are shared with TRBD2. CDR1 GTSNPN and CDR2 SVGIG come from the germline V gene (reference sequence). V shed 3 bases and J 5 bases; nucleotides not matched to a gene: 13. The CDR3 has 16 residues. In nucleotides, the CDR3 is TGTGCCTGGAGGGCCTCGCCTAGCGGGGCCCCGGAGACCCAGTACTTC. Translation: CAWRASPSGAPETQYF.

This chain uses TRBV19 with TRBJ2-7; 7 nucleotides match TRBD2. J was trimmed by 0 bases and V by 4 bases; bases with no gene match: 6. This CDR3 contains 15 residues. Germline V gives CDR1 LNHDA, CDR2 SQIVND (reference sequence). The CDR3 DNA follows: TGTGCCAGTAGTAGCCGGGGGGTTAACTCCTACGAGCAGTACTTC. It encodes CASSSRGVNSYEQYF.

The V and J genes are TRBV5-1 and TRBJ2-7; perhaps TRBD1 as D (6 bases). The germline V and J ends were trimmed by 4 bases and 6 bases, with 14 bases remaining between them. Per germline, CDR1 SGHRS and CDR2 YFSETQ. This CDR3 contains 13 residues. CDR3 region: CASSQQGGSEQYF. The CDR3 nucleotides read TGCGCCAGCAGCCAACAGGGTGGAAGCGAGCAGTACTTC.

About this clone itself: At one of its ends the junction is not consistent with the germline gene, which may arise from a read error. The V and J genes are TRBV6-5 and TRBJ1-3; the D gene is possibly TRBD1 (5 bases). This CDR3 is 15 amino acids long. Germline-derived CDR1 and CDR2 are MNHEY and SVGAGI. The CDR3 nucleotides read TGTGCCAGCAGTTACGGGCAGGGCGGTGGAAGCACCATATATTTT. Protein product: CASSYGQGGGSTIYF.

The chain combines TRBV14 with TRBJ1-6, with a weak D call TRBD1 (5 bases). The V gene lost 3 bases and the J gene lost 5 bases, with 14 bases spanning the gap. The CDR3 runs to 16 residues. Germline V CDR1 and CDR2: SGHDN, FVKESK. The CDR3 loop is CASSHLGGGDNSPLHF. CDR3 DNA sequence: TGTGCCAGCAGCCACCTTGGGGGGGGTGATAATTCACCCCTCCACTTT. The variable domain in full, with the rest retrieved from reference TRBV14 and TRBJ1-6, is EAGVTQFPSHSVIEKGQTVTLRCDPISGHDNLYWYRRVMGKEIKFLLHFVKESKQDESGMPNNRFLAERTGGTYSTLKVQPAELEDSGVYFCASSHLGGGDNSPLHFGNGTRLTVT.

Written as DNA, the CDR3 is TGTGCCAGCAGCTTAACAGAAGAAGGTGGCTACACCTTC. Protein: CASSLTEEGGYTF. The J gene is TRBJ1-2, the V gene TRBV7-9; D remains unclear. Trimming removed 2 bases at V and 7 bases at J, with 11 bases between. Germline V gene sequence: CDR1 SEHNR, CDR2 FQNEAQ (reference sequence). The CDR3 length is 13 residues.

The chain is built from TRBV6-6 and TRBJ1-4, with D perhaps matching TRBD1 (5 bases). CDR1 and CDR2 from the germline V gene are MNHNY and SVGAGI (reference sequence). The CDR3 runs to 14 residues. V was trimmed by 2 bases and J by 8 bases, leaving 12 bases between them. CDR3 loop: CASSYQWGGEKLFF. Here the CDR3 DNA reads TGTGCCAGCAGTTACCAATGGGGCGGAGAAAAACTGTTTTTT.

The V call is TRBV7-8, the J call TRBJ2-1; the match to TRBD2 covers 9 bases. V dropped 1 base and J dropped 0; count of bases not matched to a gene: 7. This CDR3 spans 18 amino acids. The germline V gene encodes CDR1 SGHVS and CDR2 FQNEAQ. For the CDR3, the DNA is TGTGCCAGCAGCTTAGAAGTAGCGGGGGCCTCCTCCTACAATGAGCAGTTCTTC. It is translated as CASSLEVAGASSYNEQFF.

The chain carries TRBV25-1 and TRBJ1-6, with 8 bases lining up with TRBD1. The CDR3 covers 14 residues. CDR1 MGHDK and CDR2 SYGVNS come from the germline V gene. J lost 14 bases, V lost 2 bases, and 8 bases had no gene match. The CDR3 loop reads CASSEQGARTTLHF. The CDR3 bases are TGTGCCAGCAGTGAACAGGGGGCCCGGACGACCCTCCACTTT.

The chain couples TRBV19 to TRBJ1-2; 7 positions agree with TRBD1. The CDR3 runs to 13 residues. V lost 6 bases to trimming and J lost 7 bases; unmatched junction nucleotides: 8. Germline V gene data show CDR1 as LNHDA and CDR2 as SQIVND (reference sequence). CDR3 residues: CASSLQGKGGYTF. The CDR3 DNA follows: TGTGCCAGTAGCTTACAGGGGAAAGGTGGCTACACCTTC.

This clone was observed a few times. The genes are TRBV6-5 and TRBJ1-1, with 8 bases matching TRBD1. The CDR3 has 13 amino acids. Germline V gene sequence: CDR1 MNHEY, CDR2 SVGAGI. The ends lost 6 bases at V and 4 bases at J; junction bases unmatched: 4. The CDR3 loop reads CASRPTGGTEAFF. The CDR3 DNA reads as TGTGCCAGCAGGCCTACAGGGGGCACTGAAGCTTTCTTT.

In this sample, this clone turned up a few times. V usage is TRBV6-1 and J usage is TRBJ1-5; D is unresolved. V gave up 0 bases and J gave up 5 bases, with 5 bases separating them. The CDR3 covers 13 residues. Germline V CDR1 and CDR2: MNHNS, SASEGT. CDR3 nucleotides: TGTGCCAGCAGTGAAGCCTTCGATCAGCCCCAGCATTTT. This translates into CASSEAFDQPQHF.

The V and J genes are TRBV7-9 and TRBJ2-1; 7 bases are shared with TRBD1. The CDR3 has 15 residues. After removal of 6 bases from V and 0 bases from J, the junction contained 5 bases not matched to a gene. The germline V gene has CDR1 SEHNR and CDR2 FQNEAQ (reference sequence). The CDR3 here is CASSHRGPSYNEQFF. The CDR3 bases are TGTGCCAGCAGTCATAGGGGGCCCTCCTACAATGAGCAGTTCTTC.

The chain is built from TRBV28 and TRBJ1-2; 12 bases fit TRBD1. CDR1 MDHEN and CDR2 SYDVKM come from the germline V gene. CDR3 length: 14 amino acids. The V gene end was trimmed by 10 bases and the J gene end by 7 bases; junction bases not matched to a gene: 10. The DNA for the CDR3 is TGTGCCACCGACCGGGACAGGGGGCTAGGTGGCTACACCTTC. Protein product: CATDRDRGLGGYTF.

The chain recombines TRBV29-1 with TRBJ2-3; 14 nucleotides line up with TRBD2. Germline assignment: CDR1 SQVTM and CDR2 ANQGSEA. J was trimmed by 3 bases and V by 7 bases; bases with no gene match: 9. CDR3 length: 16 amino acids. In nucleotides, the CDR3 is TGCAGCGCTGTATCCGGGACTAGCGGGGGTACAGATACGCAGTATTTT. Translated: CSAVSGTSGGTDTQYF.

The rearrangement uses TRBV6-6 and TRBJ1-2, with 9 bases identical to TRBD1. Germline lookup yields CDR1 MNHNY and CDR2 SVGAGI (reference sequence). The CDR3 is 16 residues long. J lost 5 bases, V lost 6 bases, and 13 bases had no gene match. The CDR3 sequence: CASSPVPTGGGYGYTF. The CDR3, as DNA: TGTGCCAGCAGCCCCGTACCGACAGGGGGGGGGTATGGCTACACCTTC.

The V call is TRBV28, the J call TRBJ1-1; weak D call: TRBD1 (6 bases). The V end was cut by 8 bases, the J end by 1 base, with 14 bases between. Per the germline V gene, CDR1 is MDHEN and CDR2 is SYDVKM. This CDR3 region has 14 residues. CDR3 residues: CASALRGANTEAFF. CDR3 nucleotide sequence: TGTGCCAGCGCCCTCAGGGGTGCGAACACTGAAGCTTTCTTT. The full variable domain, with the rest looked up from reference TRBV28 and TRBJ1-1, is DVKVTQSSRYLVKRTGEKVFLECVQDMDHENMFWYRQDPGLGLRLIYFSYDVKMKEKGDIPEGYSVSREKKERFSLILESASTNQTSMYLCASALRGANTEAFFGQGTRLTVV.

This chain joins TRBV7-2 and TRBJ2-5; 13 positions agree with TRBD2. V lost 7 bases to trimming and J lost 5 bases; unmatched junction nucleotides: 7. The CDR3 is 15 amino acids. The germline V gene has CDR1 SGHTA and CDR2 FQGNSA. In DNA form, the CDR3 reads TGTGCCAGCACCCAGGGGACTAGCGGGGTCGAGACCCAGTACTTC. As protein: CASTQGTSGVETQYF.

The chain uses TRBV4-1 and TRBJ2-3, with 8 bases that match TRBD2. The J segment lost 7 bases and the V segment lost 0 bases, leaving 24 bases of the junction unmatched. This CDR3 region has 21 residues. Germline V gene data show CDR1 as MGHRA and CDR2 as YSYEKL. CDR3 residues: CASSQDFGTRVGSFRGHTQYF. CDR3 nucleotide sequence: TGCGCCAGCAGCCAAGACTTCGGGACTAGGGTTGGGTCCTTTCGAGGTCATACGCAGTATTTT.

The chain uses TRBV11-2 and TRBJ2-1; 8 bases map to TRBD1. V was clipped by 1 base and J by 6 bases; unmatched bases: 5. Per the germline V gene, CDR1 is SGHAT and CDR2 is FQNNGV. The CDR3 sequence is 15 residues long. CDR3 in amino acids: CASSLVDRAGNEQFF. DNA of the CDR3: TGTGCCAGCAGCTTAGTGGACAGGGCAGGCAATGAGCAGTTCTTC.

The chain combines TRBV30 with TRBJ2-7; D is perhaps TRBD1 (5 bases). CDR1 is GTSNPN, CDR2 SVGIG, per germline (reference sequence). CDR3 length equals 11 residues. Deletions cut 1 base from V and 7 bases from J, with 8 bases between. CDR3 bases: TGTGCCTGGAGTGAGGGGTTGGAGCAGTACTTC. Amino acid sequence: CAWSEGLEQYF.

This chain connects TRBV5-3 to TRBJ1-6; D remains unclear. TRBV5-3 is marked as an open reading frame, function uncertain. Deletions cut 0 bases from V and 3 bases from J, with 22 bases between. The CDR3 consists of 20 residues. Here the CDR3 reads CARSLDEEVILRGYNSPLHF. CDR3 DNA: TGTGCCAGAAGCTTGGACGAAGAGGTTATCCTGCGTGGCTATAATTCACCCCTCCACTTT.

The rearrangement joins TRBV6-5 to TRBJ1-2; tentative D call: TRBD1 (6 bases). The CDR3 consists of 13 residues. Trimming took off 2 bases at V and 6 bases at J, with 10 bases between the two ends. Germline V gives CDR1 MNHEY, CDR2 SVGAGI. The CDR3 reads CASSYNREHGYTF. The DNA for the CDR3 is TGTGCCAGCAGTTACAACAGGGAGCATGGCTACACCTTC.

A few counts support this clone. This sequence joins TRBV7-2 and TRBJ1-4; 10 bases line up with TRBD1. Losses at the gene ends were 5 bases for V and 11 bases for J; bases not matched to a gene: 11. This CDR3 contains 15 residues. Germline V gene data show CDR1 as SGHTA and CDR2 as FQGNSA. CDR3 sequence reads: CASSPRDRGFGKLFF. CDR3 sequence (DNA): TGTGCCAGCAGCCCCCGGGACAGGGGTTTTGGGAAACTGTTTTTT.

The rearrangement uses TRBV5-6 and TRBJ1-2, with a possible D match to TRBD1 (5 bases). The germline gives CDR1 SGHDT, CDR2 YYEEEE. The V gene lost 4 bases and the J gene lost 2 bases, with 15 bases spanning the gap. The CDR3 has 15 residues. CDR3 bases: TGTGCCAGCAGCCTAACAGGACGGTCAAACTATGGCTACACCTTC. Residues: CASSLTGRSNYGYTF. The full variable domain, in which reference TRBV5-6 and TRBJ1-2 provide the parts outside the CDR3, is DAGVTQSPTHLIKTRGQQVTLRCSPKSGHDTVSWYQQALGQGPQFIFQYYEEEERQRGNFPDRFSGHQFPNYSSELNVNALLLGDSALYLCASSLTGRSNYGYTFGSGTRLTVV.

This clone was detected only a few times. This chain links TRBV5-1 with TRBJ2-2; weak D call: TRBD1 (6 bases). In germline, CDR1 is SGHRS, CDR2 YFSETQ. This CDR3 is built from 13 residues. V was clipped by 9 bases and J by 6 bases, with 15 bases between them. The CDR3 DNA reads as TGCGCCACCGCTACAGGGTCTCCCGGGGAGCTGTTTTTT. This translates into CATATGSPGELFF. The entire variable domain, with the rest obtained from reference TRBV5-1 and TRBJ2-2, is as follows: KAGVTQTPRYLIKTRGQQVTLSCSPISGHRSVSWYQQTPGQGLQFLFEYFSETQRNKGNFPGRFSGRQFSNSRSEMNVSTLELGDSALYLCATATGSPGELFFGEGSRLTVL.

The chain is built from TRBV5-6 and TRBJ1-5; D not certain. The V end was cut by 1 base, the J end by 0 bases, with 14 bases between. CDR1 is SGHDT and CDR2 is YYEEEE in the germline V gene. This CDR3 is built from 17 residues. The CDR3 DNA reads TGTGCCAGCAGCTTGAGGAGAGGTGGAAATAGCAATCAGCCCCAGCATTTT. Amino acids: CASSLRRGGNSNQPQHF. Drawing the rest from reference TRBV5-6 and TRBJ1-5, the complete variable domain is DAGVTQSPTHLIKTRGQQVTLRCSPKSGHDTVSWYQQALGQGPQFIFQYYEEEERQRGNFPDRFSGHQFPNYSSELNVNALLLGDSALYLCASSLRRGGNSNQPQHFGDGTRLSIL.